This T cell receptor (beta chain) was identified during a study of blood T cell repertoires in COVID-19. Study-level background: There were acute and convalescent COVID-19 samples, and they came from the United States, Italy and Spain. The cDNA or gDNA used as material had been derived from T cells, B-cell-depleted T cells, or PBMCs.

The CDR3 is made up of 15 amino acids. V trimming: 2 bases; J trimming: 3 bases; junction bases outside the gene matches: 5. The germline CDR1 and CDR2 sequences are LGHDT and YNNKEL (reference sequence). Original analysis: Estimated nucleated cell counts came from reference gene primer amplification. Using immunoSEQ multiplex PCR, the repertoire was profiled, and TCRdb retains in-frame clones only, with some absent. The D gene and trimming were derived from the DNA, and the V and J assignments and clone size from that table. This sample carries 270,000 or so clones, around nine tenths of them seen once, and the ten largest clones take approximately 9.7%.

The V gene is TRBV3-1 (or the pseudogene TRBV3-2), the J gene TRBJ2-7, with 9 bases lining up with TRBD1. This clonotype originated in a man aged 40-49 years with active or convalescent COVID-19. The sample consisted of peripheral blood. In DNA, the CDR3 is TGTGCCAGCAGCCAACCGGGACAGGGCCTCTACGAGCAGTACTTC. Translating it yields CASSQPGQGLYEQYF.